This TCR beta chain is from a study of CD8 T cells in Susac syndrome. RNA totalling roughly 0.45 to 1 ug underwent reverse transcription with random hexamers. Via MiXCR, TCRdb re-called the immunoSEQ multiplex PCR reads, giving one row per CDR3 protein. The sample lists approximately 100,000 distinct CDR3 sequences, about 95% occurring once. The material sequenced was CD4+ T cells from PBMCs. This TCR was recovered from a human donor in good health.

The CDR3 sequence is CASSQDGQLNTEAFF. In DNA form, the CDR3 reads TGTGCCAGCAGCCAAGATGGACAGCTGAACACTGAAGCTTTCTTT. This chain links TRBV3-1 with TRBJ1-1; possible D gene TRBD1, 6 bases. Germline-derived CDR1 and CDR2 are LGHDT and YNNKEL (reference sequence). The CDR3 has 15 amino acids. Deletions cut 0 bases from V and 0 bases from J, with 8 bases between.